This T cell receptor (beta chain) is from a study of human T cells and chemical hapten exposure (dated by TCRdb to the early 2020s). Some background on the complete study: For sensitization, 2% DPC in acetone was applied to a roughly 2 cm by roughly 2 cm area of upper inner arm skin. Patient blood was sampled pre-sensitization (week 0) and at 2, 6 and about 24 weeks after DPC sensitization. Throughout the roughly 24-week study period, patients were also given weekly therapeutic DPC doses on the scalp. The study tracked peripheral blood TCR repertoire changes in vivo during primary and secondary sensitization to the hapten diphenylcyclopropenone (DPC) in alopecia patients. The mostly female patient cohort included alopecia areata with under or over 50% scalp involvement, alopecia totalis and alopecia universalis. Libraries were pooled for sequencing, and variation in per-sample TCR yields was attributed mainly to small differences in library volumes within the pool. Patch testing was done on the upper back using Finn chambers containing 0.01% DPC, and results were scored after 6 days according to International Contact Dermatitis Research Group standards. Blood for TCR sequencing was provided by twenty-nine alopecia patients at one to four time points (pre-sensitization, 2, 6 and 24 weeks).

From its cysteine to its phenylalanine, the CDR3 spans 15 amino acids. Only the CDR3 DNA stays, 45 bases, in frame from base 1. V lost 3 bases and J lost 1 base, and the count of bases not matched to a germline gene is 4. CDR1 and CDR2 are read off the germline V gene (reference sequence) as LNHNV and YYDKDF. Library prep was done by RACE. TCRdb lists the instrument as NextSeq 500. During library preparation, unique molecular identifiers were attached to individual cDNA molecules so that TCRs could be counted quantitatively and reproducibly. For every blood RNA sample, sequencing covered both the TCR alpha and TCR beta chains. The paper's data handling went like this. A median of roughly 100,000 TCRs per sample was observed, with a range of about 20,000 to 750,000. The Decombinator software suite was used to annotate the V, J and CDR3 of the TCR reads. For the PS versus PT1 abundance plots, all samples were subsampled to the same number of TCRs (28,000). TCRs were defined as expanded if absent before sensitization and observed at least eight times at the 2-week time point. Clones were called with MiXCR by TCRdb after fastp trimmed the public reads at Q25, and only in-frame beta chains were retained. Each entry is one CDR3 protein sequence, shown with its most common DNA and genes. The V and J calls and clone size come from TCRdb's table, not from the authors' own analysis. This sample lists a few hundred thousand distinct CDR3 sequences; 8.6% were detected once. About 2.1% of the sample belongs to the ten largest clones.

The time point tag for this specimen amounts to: pre-sensitization, week 0. Explained via the paper, the treatment or condition label denotes: therapeutic diphenylcyclopropenone sensitization with weekly scalp DPC. At every patch-test visit, the blood draw took place before the patch test was put on. Patients were eligible if aged 18 to 70, diagnosed with alopecia and judged suitable for DPC therapy, and pregnant patients were excluded. Unfractionated whole blood was collected in Tempus Blood RNA tubes, and total RNA was extracted from that blood. Comments on this clonotype: Its antigen specificity is not known. Per-base qualities were not stored, and no clone one base away is much larger.

Here is what the overall study found, with its caveats: Repeated subsampling changed both the strength of the expansion versus patch-test correlation and the threshold at which that correlation became significant. Because every patient had alopecia, a presumed autoimmune disease, the patients' immune response might differ from that of healthy individuals. The number of TCRs above 1 in 1000 frequency did not change with DPC sensitization; there was no evidence of global repertoire structure alterations. Patch test score was positively correlated with the number of PT1 expanded TCRs, with significance at thresholds 8, 16 and 32 but not at 4. Expanded TCRs formed significantly more large CDR3 similarity clusters than pre-sensitization or healthy control sets, consistent with antigen-driven responses.

The specimen comprised whole blood, sampled in connection with sensitization to the hapten diphenylcyclopropenone (DPC). Rearrangement joined TRBV15 to TRBJ2-5; 8 nucleotides in the junction match TRBD1. The clonotype comes from a woman aged 40 to 50 with alopecia areata. Some clones in this sample may be carry-over from other donors' samples. This receptor has the CDR3 CATSSDRGLQETQYF. DNA sequence: TGTGCCACCAGCAGTGACAGGGGCCTCCAAGAGACCCAGTACTTC.